This TCR beta chain emerged from a study of blood T cells in healthy people across ages. Study as a whole: T cells yielded about one barcoded beta molecule per two cells through template switching.

The germline gives CDR1 LGHNA, CDR2 YNFKEQ. Losses at the gene ends were 4 bases for V and 0 bases for J; bases not matched to a gene: 5. CDR3 size: 15 residues. The draw of peripheral blood yielded approximately 10 milliliters from each donor. With a J-beta primer mix and a sample-barcoded 5' primer, a second PCR ran about 7 to 11 cycles. Every sample gave at least 2.5 million paired-end reads containing CDR3. One entry per CDR3 protein, called by TCRdb with MiXCR from the 5' RACE reads. The data show 750,000 or so distinct CDR3 sequences, with 20% to 30% seen just once and 9.4% held by the top ten. Another study also made use of these data, one on T cells of mothers and their children. That paper states: Mothers and children who were related shared slightly more overlap than unrelated pairs, but not significantly more.

The chain couples TRBV4-2 to TRBJ1-1; 7 bases fit TRBD1. The receptor's source is a boy aged 5-17 years in good health. Sequencing was performed on blood. The CDR3 region is CASSPMTGMNTEAFF. The CDR3 DNA follows: TGTGCCAGCAGCCCCATGACAGGGATGAACACTGAAGCTTTCTTT.